This entry describes one T cell receptor (beta chain). The V end lost 3 bases, the J end lost 0 bases, and 14 bases lay between the germline ends. The CDR3 consists of 16 residues. Germline assignment: CDR1 SGHVS and CDR2 FNYEAQ. The table came from immunoSEQ multiplex PCR; TCRdb's copy has only in-frame clones and leaves some out. The sample has some 140,000 clones, approximately 83% seen once. The data were obtained in a study of blood T cell repertoires in COVID-19. Background on the study: The origin of the acute and convalescent COVID-19 samples was the United States, Italy and Spain.

This chain links TRBV7-6 with TRBJ2-5; possibly TRBD1 for D (6 bases). The sequencing input was peripheral blood. The sequence was collected from a woman in her forties or fifties who had recovered from COVID-19. Here the CDR3 DNA reads TGTGCCAGCAGCTTCAGAGGACAGTTGTACCAAGAGACCCAGTACTTC. This sequence encodes CASSFRGQLYQETQYF.